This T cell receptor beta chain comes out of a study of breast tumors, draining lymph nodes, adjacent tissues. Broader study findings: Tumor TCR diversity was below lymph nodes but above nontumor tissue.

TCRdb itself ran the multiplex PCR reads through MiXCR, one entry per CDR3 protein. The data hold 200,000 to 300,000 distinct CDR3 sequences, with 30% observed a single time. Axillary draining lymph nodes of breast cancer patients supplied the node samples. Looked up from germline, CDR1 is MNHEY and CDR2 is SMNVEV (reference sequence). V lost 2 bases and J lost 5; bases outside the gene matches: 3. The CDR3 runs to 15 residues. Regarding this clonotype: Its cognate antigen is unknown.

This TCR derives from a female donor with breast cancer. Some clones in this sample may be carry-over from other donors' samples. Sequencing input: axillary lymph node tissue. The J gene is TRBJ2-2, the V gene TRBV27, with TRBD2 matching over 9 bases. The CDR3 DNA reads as TGTGCCAGCAGTTTACTAGCGGGGCCGACCGGGGAGCTGTTTTTT. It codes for CASSLLAGPTGELFF.